This TCR beta chain came from a study of blood T cell repertoires in COVID-19. Study-level background: Acute and convalescent COVID-19 samples came from the United States, Italy and Spain.

The germline V gene encodes CDR1 MNHEY and CDR2 SMNVEV (reference sequence). The CDR3 is 15 amino acids. The V and J ends lost 5 bases and 4 bases, in that order; junction bases with no gene match: 7. Clones were read by immunoSEQ multiplex PCR, and TCRdb kept only the in-frame ones, dropping some. The table includes 70,000 or so clones, roughly 80% detected once. The origin of this receptor is a woman aged 80 or over with acute or convalescent COVID-19. This rearrangement joins TRBV27 to TRBJ2-2; 7 nucleotides line up with TRBD1. Sequencing used peripheral blood. DNA for the CDR3: TGTGCCAGCAGTGACTCCGGGACAGTCACCGGGGAGCTGTTTTTT. It translates to CASSDSGTVTGELFF.